This is a list of T cell receptor beta chains from one sample in a study of cytomegalovirus exposure and HLA in healthy donors. Libraries were prepared by immunoSEQ multiplex PCR; TCRdb keeps only in-frame clonotypes and omits some of them. The sample shows 81,000 or so clones, about 77% of them seen only once. The sequenced sample consisted of PBMCs. The receptors were gathered from a man aged 55-75 years in good health and CMV-seronegative. CDR3s include the opening cysteine and the closing phenylalanine or tryptophan. The order of the fields is V gene, clone size, J gene, D gene, CDR3 DNA, CDR3 protein. A D gene is named only where the DNA matches it firmly. Clone size is not always given. Where it is, it says once, few, many or a class for expanded clones.

>TRBV5-1|once|TRBJ1-5|NA
TGCGCCAGCAGCCGACGGGGGATGGTTAGCAATCAGCCCCAGCATTTT
CASSRRGMVSNQPQHF
>TRBV4-1|NA|TRBJ2-7|NA
TGCGCCAGCAGCCAAGATTCCACGGGGATTTCCTACGAGCAGTACTTC
CASSQDSTGISYEQYF
>TRBV4-2|few|TRBJ2-3|TRBD2
TGTGCCAGCAGCCAAGGTCCCCGGGGGGGGGCGGATACGCAGTATTTT
CASSQGPRGGADTQYF
>TRBV5-6|NA|TRBJ2-7|NA
TGTGCCAGCAGCTCGACAAACGCCTACTACGAGCAGTACTTC
CASSSTNAYYEQYF
>TRBV10-3|few|TRBJ1-1|NA
TGTGCCATCAGTGGAAGGGGTCAAAGTGAAGCTTTCTTT
CAISGRGQSEAFF
>TRBV7-9|NA|TRBJ2-7|NA
TGTTCCAGCAGCCCAGGGGAGGGGACAATCGTATACGAGCAGTACTTC
CSSSPGEGTIVYEQYF
>TRBV29-1|NA|TRBJ1-1|NA
TGCAGCCCTGAGGGTGTTAGTGGTGAAGCTTTCTTT
CSPEGVSGEAFF
>TRBV11-2|once|TRBJ2-1|NA
TGTGCCAGCAGGGGTTCAGGGGATGTCTCCTACAATGAGCAGTTCTTC
CASRGSGDVSYNEQFF
>TRBV6-1|NA|TRBJ1-3|TRBD1
TGTGCCACCACAGGGGTTCCAGGAAACACCATATATTTT
CATTGVPGNTIYF
>TRBV15|few|TRBJ2-1|NA
TGTGCCACCAGCAGAGATGGACAGTCCTACAATGAGCAGTTCTTC
CATSRDGQSYNEQFF
>TRBV29-1|NA|TRBJ1-2|NA
TGCAGCGTTGACAGGGCAGGTGGCTACACCTTC
CSVDRAGGYTF
>TRBV6-5|NA|TRBJ2-7|NA
TGTGCCAGCAGGGCGACAGGCTACGAGCAGTACTTC
CASRATGYEQYF
>TRBV6-5|NA|TRBJ1-2|NA
TGTGCCAGCAGTTTAGACAAGAGGGTGCGGTATGGCTACACCTTC
CASSLDKRVRYGYTF
>TRBV2|NA|TRBJ2-2|NA
TGTGCCAGCAAAACTTATCCGAACACCGGGGAGCTGTTTTTT
CASKTYPNTGELFF
>TRBV6-6|few|TRBJ1-5|TRBD1
TGTGCCAGCAGTTCGACAGGGGGTGAGGGACAGCCCCAGCATTTT
CASSSTGGEGQPQHF
>TRBV5-1|NA|TRBJ1-2|NA
TGCGCCAGCAGCTCCCTTACGTCGGTCTATGGCTACACCTTC
CASSSLTSVYGYTF
>TRBV15|NA|TRBJ2-6|NA
TGTGCCACCAGCAGAGCTGGCCCTGGGGCTAACGTCCTGACTTTC
CATSRAGPGANVLTF
>TRBV10-1|NA|TRBJ2-5|TRBD2
TGCGCCAGCAGTAGCGGGACTAGCGGAAGTGGGGAGACCCAGTACTTC
CASSSGTSGSGETQYF
>TRBV29-1|NA|TRBJ2-3|TRBD1
TGCAGCGTCAGACAGGGTGGCACAGATACGCAGTATTTT
CSVRQGGTDTQYF
>TRBV7-8|NA|TRBJ1-1|NA
TGTGCCAGCAGCCCACAAGGGGTCCCGAACACTGAAGCTTTCTTT
CASSPQGVPNTEAFF
>TRBV30|few|TRBJ2-7|TRBD1
TGTGCCTGGAGTAAGACAGGGGGCATACCCTACGAGCAGTACTTC
CAWSKTGGIPYEQYF
>TRBV6-6|NA|TRBJ1-4|NA
TGTGCCAGCACCCAGGCCTTCAATGAAAAACTGTTTTTT
CASTQAFNEKLFF
>TRBV25-1|NA|TRBJ1-2|NA
TGTGCCAGCAGTGCCCCCGGGGGTAGTACCTATGGCTACACCTTC
CASSAPGGSTYGYTF
>TRBV29-1|NA|TRBJ2-1|TRBD2
TGCAGCGTCGCCGGGACTAGCGGGGGGGAGGTTGAGCAGTTCTTC
CSVAGTSGGEVEQFF
>TRBV7-9|NA|TRBJ2-7|NA
TGTGCCAGCAGCTTAGAGCCGGTGGTTCTGTACTTC
CASSLEPVVLYF